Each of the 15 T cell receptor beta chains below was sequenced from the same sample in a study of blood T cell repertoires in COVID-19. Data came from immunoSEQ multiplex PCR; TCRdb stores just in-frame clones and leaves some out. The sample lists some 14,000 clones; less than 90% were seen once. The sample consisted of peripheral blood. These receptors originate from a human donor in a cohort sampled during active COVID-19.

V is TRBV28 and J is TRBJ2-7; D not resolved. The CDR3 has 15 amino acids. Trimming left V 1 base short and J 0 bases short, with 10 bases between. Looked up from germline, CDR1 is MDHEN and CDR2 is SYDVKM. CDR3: CASSLLGVSSYEQYF. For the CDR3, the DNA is TGTGCCAGCAGTTTATTGGGCGTAAGCTCCTACGAGCAGTACTTC.

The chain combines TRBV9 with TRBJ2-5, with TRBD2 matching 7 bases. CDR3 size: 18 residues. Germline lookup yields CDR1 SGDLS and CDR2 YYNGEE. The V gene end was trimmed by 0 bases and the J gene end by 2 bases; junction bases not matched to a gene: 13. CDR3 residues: CASSVGGGSRGRQETQYF. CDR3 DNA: TGTGCCAGCAGCGTAGGAGGAGGATCGCGGGGGAGACAAGAGACCCAGTACTTC.

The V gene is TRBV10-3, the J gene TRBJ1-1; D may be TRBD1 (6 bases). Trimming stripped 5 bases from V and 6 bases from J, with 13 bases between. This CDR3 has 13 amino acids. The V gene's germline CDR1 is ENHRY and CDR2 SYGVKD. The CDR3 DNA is TGTGCCATCAGTTACCAGGGGATCGCTGAAGCTTTCTTT. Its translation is CAISYQGIAEAFF.

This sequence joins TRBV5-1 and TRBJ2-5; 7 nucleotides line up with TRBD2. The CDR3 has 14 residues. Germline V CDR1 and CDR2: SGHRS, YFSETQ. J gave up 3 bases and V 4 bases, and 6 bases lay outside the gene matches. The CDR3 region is CASSPGGMKETQYF. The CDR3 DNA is TGCGCCAGCAGCCCGGGGGGTATGAAAGAGACCCAGTACTTC.

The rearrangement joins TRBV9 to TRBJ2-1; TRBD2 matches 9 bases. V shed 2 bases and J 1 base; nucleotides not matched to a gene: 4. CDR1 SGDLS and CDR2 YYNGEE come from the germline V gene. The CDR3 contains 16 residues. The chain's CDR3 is CASSVMAGGSYNEQFF. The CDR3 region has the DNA TGTGCCAGCAGCGTTATGGCGGGAGGGTCCTACAATGAGCAGTTCTTC.

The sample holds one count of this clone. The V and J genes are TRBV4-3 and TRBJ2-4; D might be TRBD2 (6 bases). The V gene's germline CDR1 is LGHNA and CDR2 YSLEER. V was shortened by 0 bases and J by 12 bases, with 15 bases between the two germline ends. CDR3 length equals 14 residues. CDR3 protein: CASSQDVQLANQYF. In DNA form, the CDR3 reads TGCGCCAGCAGCCAAGACGTTCAACTAGCCAATCAGTACTTC.

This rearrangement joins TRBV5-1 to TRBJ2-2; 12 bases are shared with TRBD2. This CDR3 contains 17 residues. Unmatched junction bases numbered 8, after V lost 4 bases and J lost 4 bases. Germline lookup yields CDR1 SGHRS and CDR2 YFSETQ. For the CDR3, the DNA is TGCGCCAGCAGCACCTCGACTAGCGGGAGCTTCACCGGGGAGCTGTTTTTT. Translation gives CASSTSTSGSFTGELFF.

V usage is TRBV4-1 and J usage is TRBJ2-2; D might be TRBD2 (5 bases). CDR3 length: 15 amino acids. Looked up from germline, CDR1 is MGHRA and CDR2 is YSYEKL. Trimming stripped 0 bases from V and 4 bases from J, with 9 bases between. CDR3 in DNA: TGCGCCAGCAGCCAAGAGAGGGCGGGCACCGGGGAGCTGTTTTTT. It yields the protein CASSQERAGTGELFF.

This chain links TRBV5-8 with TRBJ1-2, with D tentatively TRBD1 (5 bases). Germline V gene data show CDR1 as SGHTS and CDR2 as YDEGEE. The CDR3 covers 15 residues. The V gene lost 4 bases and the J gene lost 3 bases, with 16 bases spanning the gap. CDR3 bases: TGTGCCAGCAGCCGGGACTTCCGGGAGTACTATGGCTACACCTTC. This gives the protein CASSRDFREYYGYTF.

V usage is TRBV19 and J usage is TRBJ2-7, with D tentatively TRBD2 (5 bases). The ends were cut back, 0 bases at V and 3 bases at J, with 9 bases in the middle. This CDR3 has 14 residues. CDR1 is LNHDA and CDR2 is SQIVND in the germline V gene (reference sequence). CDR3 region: CASSIDSRGYEQYF. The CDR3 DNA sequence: TGTGCCAGTAGTATAGATAGTCGGGGCTACGAGCAGTACTTC.

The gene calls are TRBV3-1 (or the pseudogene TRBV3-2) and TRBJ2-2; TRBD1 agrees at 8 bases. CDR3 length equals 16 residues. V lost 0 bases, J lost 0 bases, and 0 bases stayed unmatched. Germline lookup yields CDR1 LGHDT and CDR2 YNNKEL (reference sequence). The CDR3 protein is CASSQEDRANTGELFF. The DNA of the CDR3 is TGTGCCAGCAGCCAAGAGGACAGGGCGAACACCGGGGAGCTGTTTTTT.

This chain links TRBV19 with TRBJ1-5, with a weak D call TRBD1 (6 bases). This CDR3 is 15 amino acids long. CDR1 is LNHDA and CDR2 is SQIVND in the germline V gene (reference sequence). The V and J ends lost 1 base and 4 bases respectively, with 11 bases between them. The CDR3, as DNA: TGTGCCAGTAGTATAGGAGGGGGGGCGAATCAGCCCCAGCATTTT. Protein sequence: CASSIGGGANQPQHF.

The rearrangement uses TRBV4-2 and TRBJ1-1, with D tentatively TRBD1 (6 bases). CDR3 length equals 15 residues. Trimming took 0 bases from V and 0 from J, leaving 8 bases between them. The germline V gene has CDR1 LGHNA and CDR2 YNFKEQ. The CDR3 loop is CASSQERGMNTEAFF. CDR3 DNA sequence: TGTGCCAGCAGCCAAGAAAGGGGGATGAACACTGAAGCTTTCTTT.

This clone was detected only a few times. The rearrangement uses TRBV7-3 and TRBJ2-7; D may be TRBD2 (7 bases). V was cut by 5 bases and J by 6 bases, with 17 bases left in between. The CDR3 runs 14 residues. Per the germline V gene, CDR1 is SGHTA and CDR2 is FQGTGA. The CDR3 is CASSEQGTGGEQYF. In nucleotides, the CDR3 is TGTGCCAGCAGCGAACAGGGAACGGGAGGCGAGCAGTACTTC.

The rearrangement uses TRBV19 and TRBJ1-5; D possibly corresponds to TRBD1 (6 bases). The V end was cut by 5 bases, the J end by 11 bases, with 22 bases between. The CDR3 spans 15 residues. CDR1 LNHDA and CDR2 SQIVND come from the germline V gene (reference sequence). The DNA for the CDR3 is TGTGCCAGTAGTCAGACCGGGACACCAACTAGAACCCAGCATTTT. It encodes CASSQTGTPTRTQHF.